The clone carrying this T cell receptor (beta chain) was seen only once. TCRdb re-analysed the 5' RACE reads in MiXCR, keeping a single row per CDR3 protein. The sample consists of 55,000 to 70,000 distinct CDR3 sequences, about a tenth of them appearing once. The V and J ends lost 7 bases and 8 bases respectively, with 11 bases between them. This CDR3 region has 12 residues. Germline V CDR1 and CDR2: WSHSY, SAAADI. The data were taken from a study of early T cells in non-severe SARS-CoV-2 infection. This receptor was taken from an adult who was a healthcare worker with PCR-confirmed SARS-CoV-2 infection or an uninfected control (not recorded which). The chain combines TRBV10-2 with TRBJ1-4; D might be TRBD1 (5 bases). Sequencing was done on a sample of whole blood. Here the CDR3 DNA reads TGCGCCAGCATGAGAGGGGACGAAAAACTGTTTTTT. Its protein is CASMRGDEKLFF.